This T cell receptor beta chain was obtained from a study of blood T cells in healthy people across ages. Between the trimmed V and J ends, which lost 1 base and 0 bases, there was a span of 10 bases. There are 17 residues in the CDR3. Per germline, CDR1 LGHNA and CDR2 YNFKEQ. It was with a sample-barcoded 5' primer and a J-beta primer mix that a second PCR of roughly 6 to 12 cycles was run. Each of the cDNA molecules was tagged by a template-switch adaptor with 12 random nucleotides. TCRdb recomputed calls from the 5' RACE reads with MiXCR, one row per CDR3 protein. The sample lists roughly 1,300,000 distinct CDR3 sequences, almost 60% seen once, with roughly 7% in the top ten.

V and J are TRBV4-2 and TRBJ1-6; the D gene is possibly TRBD1 (5 bases). This TCR came from a man in his late teens or twenties in good health. The sample was blood. The CDR3: CASSQGETVSYNSPLHF. The CDR3 nucleotides are TGTGCCAGCAGCCAAGGAGAGACAGTCTCCTATAATTCACCCCTCCACTTT.